This T cell receptor (beta chain) was captured by sequencing in a study of T cells in localized non-small cell lung cancer. CDR3 size: 13 residues. Germline V gene sequence: CDR1 GTSNPN, CDR2 SVGIG (reference sequence). V was pared by 3 bases and J by 6 bases, with 6 bases of the junction left unmatched. Sequenced by immunoSEQ multiplex PCR; TCRdb stores in-frame clones only, minus some. The sample has fewer than 50,000 clones; approximately 83% are singletons. This chain connects TRBV30 to TRBJ2-7, with 9 bases lining up with TRBD1. The specimen was PBMCs, collected before any cancer treatment. This receptor was identified in a man between 40 and 69 years old with stage II lung adenocarcinoma. The CDR3 loop is CAWSPRTGAEQYF. For the CDR3, the DNA is TGTGCCTGGAGCCCCCGGACAGGGGCCGAGCAGTACTTC.